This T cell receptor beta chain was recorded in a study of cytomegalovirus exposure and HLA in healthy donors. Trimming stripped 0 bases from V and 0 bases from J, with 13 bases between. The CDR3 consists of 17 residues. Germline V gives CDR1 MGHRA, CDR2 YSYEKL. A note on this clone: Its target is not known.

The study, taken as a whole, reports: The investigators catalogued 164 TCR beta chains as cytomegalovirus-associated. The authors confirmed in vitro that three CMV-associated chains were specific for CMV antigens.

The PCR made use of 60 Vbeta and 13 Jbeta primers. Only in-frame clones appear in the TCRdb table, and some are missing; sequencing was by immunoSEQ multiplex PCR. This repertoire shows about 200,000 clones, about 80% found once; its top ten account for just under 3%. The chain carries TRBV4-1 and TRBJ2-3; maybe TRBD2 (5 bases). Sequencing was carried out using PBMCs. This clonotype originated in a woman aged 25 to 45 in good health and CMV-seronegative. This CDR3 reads CASSQDRSRASTDTQYF. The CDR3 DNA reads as TGCGCCAGCAGCCAAGATCGTTCGCGGGCCAGCACAGATACGCAGTATTTT.